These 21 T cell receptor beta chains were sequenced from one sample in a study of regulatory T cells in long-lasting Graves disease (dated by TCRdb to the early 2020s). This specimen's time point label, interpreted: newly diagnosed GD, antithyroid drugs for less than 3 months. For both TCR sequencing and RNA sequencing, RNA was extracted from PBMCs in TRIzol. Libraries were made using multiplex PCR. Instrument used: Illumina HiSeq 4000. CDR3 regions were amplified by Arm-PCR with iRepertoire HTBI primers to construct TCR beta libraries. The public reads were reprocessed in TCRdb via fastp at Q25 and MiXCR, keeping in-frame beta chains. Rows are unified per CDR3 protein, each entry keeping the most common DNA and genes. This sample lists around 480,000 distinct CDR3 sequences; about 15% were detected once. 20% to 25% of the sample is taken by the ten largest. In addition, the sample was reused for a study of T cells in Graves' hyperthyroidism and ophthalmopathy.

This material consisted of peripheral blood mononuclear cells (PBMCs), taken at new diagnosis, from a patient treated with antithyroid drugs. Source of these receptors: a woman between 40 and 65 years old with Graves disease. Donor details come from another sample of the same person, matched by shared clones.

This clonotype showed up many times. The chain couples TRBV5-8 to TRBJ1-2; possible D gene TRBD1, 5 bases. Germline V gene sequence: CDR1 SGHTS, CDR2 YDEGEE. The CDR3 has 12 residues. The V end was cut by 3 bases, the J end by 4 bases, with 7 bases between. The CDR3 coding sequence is TGTGCCAGCAGCTATGGGACCTATGGCTACACCTTC. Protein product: CASSYGTYGYTF.

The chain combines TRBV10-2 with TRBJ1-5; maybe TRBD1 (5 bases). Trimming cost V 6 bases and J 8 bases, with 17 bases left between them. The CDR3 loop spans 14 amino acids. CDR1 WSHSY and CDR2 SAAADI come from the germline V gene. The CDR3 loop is CASSQGRDDKPQHF. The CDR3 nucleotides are TGCGCCAGCAGCCAGGGCAGGGATGATAAGCCCCAGCATTTT.

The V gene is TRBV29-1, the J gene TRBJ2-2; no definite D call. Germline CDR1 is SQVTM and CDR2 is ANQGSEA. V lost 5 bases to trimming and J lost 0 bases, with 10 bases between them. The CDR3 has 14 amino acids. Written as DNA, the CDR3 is TGCAGCGTTATGGCAGATGCGAACACCGGGGAGCTGTTTTTT. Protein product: CSVMADANTGELFF.

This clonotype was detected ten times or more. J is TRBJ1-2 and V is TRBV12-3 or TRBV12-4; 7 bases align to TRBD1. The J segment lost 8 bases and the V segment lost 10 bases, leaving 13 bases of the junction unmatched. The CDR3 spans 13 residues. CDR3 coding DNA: TGTGCCACCTCGAGAGGGGGCGCTGGGGGCTACACCTTC. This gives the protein CATSRGGAGGYTF.

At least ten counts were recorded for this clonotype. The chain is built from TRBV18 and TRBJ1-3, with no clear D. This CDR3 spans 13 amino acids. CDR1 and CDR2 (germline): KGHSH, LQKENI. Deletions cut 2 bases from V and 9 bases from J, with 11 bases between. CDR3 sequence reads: CASSPGPVGTIYF. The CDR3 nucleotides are TGTGCCAGCTCACCAGGGCCCGTCGGCACCATATATTTT.

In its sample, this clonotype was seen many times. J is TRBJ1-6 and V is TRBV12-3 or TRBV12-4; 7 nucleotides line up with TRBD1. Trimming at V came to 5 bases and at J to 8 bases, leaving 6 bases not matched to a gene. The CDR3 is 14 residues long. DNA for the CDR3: TGTGCCAGCAGTAACCGGGACAGCCATTCACCCCTCCACTTT. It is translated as CASSNRDSHSPLHF.

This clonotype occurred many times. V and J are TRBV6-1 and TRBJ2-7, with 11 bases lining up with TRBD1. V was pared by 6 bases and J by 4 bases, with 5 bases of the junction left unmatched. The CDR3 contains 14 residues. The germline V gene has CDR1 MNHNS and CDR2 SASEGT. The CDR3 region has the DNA TGTGCCAGCAGCAGGACAGGGGGCTATTACGAGCAGTACTTC. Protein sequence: CASSRTGGYYEQYF.

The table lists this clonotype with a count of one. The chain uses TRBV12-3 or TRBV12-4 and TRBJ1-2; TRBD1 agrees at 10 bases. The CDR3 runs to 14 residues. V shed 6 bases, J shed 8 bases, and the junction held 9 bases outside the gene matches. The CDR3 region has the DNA TGTGCCAGCAGCCCGGACAGGGGGGCTCGGGGCTACACCTTC. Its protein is CASSPDRGARGYTF.

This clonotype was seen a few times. This CDR3 is CASSVPNPIDEQYF. CDR3 in DNA: TGTGCCAGCAGCGTCCCGAACCCCATCGACGAGCAGTACTTC. V is TRBV7-9 and J is TRBJ2-7; D unresolved. The germline V and J ends were trimmed by 5 bases and 5 bases, with 16 bases remaining between them. The CDR3 has 14 amino acids. CDR1 SEHNR and CDR2 FQNEAQ come from the germline V gene (reference sequence). Looking up the rest from reference TRBV7-9 and TRBJ2-7 gives the full variable domain: DTGVSQNPRHKITKRGQNVTFRCDPISEHNRLYWYRQTLGQGPEFLTYFQNEAQLEKSRLLSDRFSAERPKGSFSTLEIQRTEQGDSAMYLCASSVPNPIDEQYFGPGTRLTVT.

Here the CDR3 reads CAISTGTGTLEQYF. CDR3 DNA: TGTGCCATCAGTACCGGGACAGGGACCCTTGAGCAGTACTTC. The chain is built from TRBV10-3 and TRBJ2-7; 9 nucleotides line up with TRBD1. The CDR3 is 14 amino acids. The V gene's germline CDR1 is ENHRY and CDR2 SYGVKD. After removal of 5 bases from V and 7 bases from J, the junction contained 9 bases not matched to a gene.

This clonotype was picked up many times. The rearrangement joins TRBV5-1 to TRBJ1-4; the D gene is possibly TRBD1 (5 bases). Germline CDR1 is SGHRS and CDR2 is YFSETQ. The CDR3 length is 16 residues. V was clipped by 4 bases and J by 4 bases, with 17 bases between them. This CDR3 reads CASSEGLRGDNEKLFF. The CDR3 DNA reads TGCGCCAGCAGCGAAGGCCTAAGGGGTGATAATGAAAAACTGTTTTTT.

The CDR3 nucleotides read TGTGCCAGCAGTGAAAGCCCCGGGGCCAGGGCCTATAATTCACCCCTCCACTTT. Translated, it gives CASSESPGARAYNSPLHF. The chain has TRBV6-1 and TRBJ1-6, with a possible D match to TRBD1 (5 bases). The CDR3 consists of 18 residues. V was trimmed by 2 bases and J by 2 bases, leaving 16 bases between them. CDR1 is MNHNS, CDR2 SASEGT, per germline.

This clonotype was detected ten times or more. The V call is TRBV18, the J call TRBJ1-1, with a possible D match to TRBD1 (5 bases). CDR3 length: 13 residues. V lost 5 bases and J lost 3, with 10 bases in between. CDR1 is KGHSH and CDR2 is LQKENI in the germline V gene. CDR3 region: CASSAGLDTEAFF. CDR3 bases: TGTGCCAGCTCAGCGGGGCTGGACACTGAAGCTTTCTTT.

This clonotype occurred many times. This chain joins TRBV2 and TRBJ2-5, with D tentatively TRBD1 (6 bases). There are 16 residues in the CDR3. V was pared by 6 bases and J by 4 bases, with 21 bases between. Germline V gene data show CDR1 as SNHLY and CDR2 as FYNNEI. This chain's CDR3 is CASRNWGQGGIETQYF. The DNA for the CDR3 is TGTGCCAGCAGGAACTGGGGGCAGGGTGGTATAGAGACCCAGTACTTC.

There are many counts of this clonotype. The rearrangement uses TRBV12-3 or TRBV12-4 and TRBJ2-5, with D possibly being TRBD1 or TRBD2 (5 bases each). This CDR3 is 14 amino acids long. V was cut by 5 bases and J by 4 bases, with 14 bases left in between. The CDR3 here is CASSGTGKGETQYF. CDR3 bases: TGTGCCAGCAGTGGGACGGGGAAAGGAGAGACCCAGTACTTC.

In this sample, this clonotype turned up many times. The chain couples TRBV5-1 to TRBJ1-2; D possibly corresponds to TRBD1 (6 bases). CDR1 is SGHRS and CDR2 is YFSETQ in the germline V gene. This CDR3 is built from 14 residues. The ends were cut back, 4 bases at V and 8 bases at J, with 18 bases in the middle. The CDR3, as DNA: TGCGCCAGCAGCCCAGGGGCGACTATGGAAGGCTACACCTTC. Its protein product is CASSPGATMEGYTF.

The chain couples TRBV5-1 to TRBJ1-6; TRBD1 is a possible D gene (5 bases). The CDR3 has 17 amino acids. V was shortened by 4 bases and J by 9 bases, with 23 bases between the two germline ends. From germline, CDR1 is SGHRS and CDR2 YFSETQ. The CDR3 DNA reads TGCGCCAGCAGCCCACAGGCTCAGGAGACCCTAGGTTCACCCCTCCACTTT. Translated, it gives CASSPQAQETLGSPLHF.

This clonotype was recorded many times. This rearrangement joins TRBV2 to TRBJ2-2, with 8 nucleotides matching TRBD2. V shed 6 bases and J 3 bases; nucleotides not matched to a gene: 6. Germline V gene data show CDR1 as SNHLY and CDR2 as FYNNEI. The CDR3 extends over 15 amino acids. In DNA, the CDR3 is TGTGCCAGCAGACTCGGGGGGGGGGACACCGGGGAGCTGTTTTTT. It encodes CASRLGGGDTGELFF.

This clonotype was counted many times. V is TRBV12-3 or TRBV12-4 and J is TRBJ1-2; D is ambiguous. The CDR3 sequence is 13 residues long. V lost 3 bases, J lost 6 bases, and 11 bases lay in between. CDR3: CASSLLGSHGYTF. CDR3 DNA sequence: TGTGCCAGCAGTTTGCTAGGTTCCCATGGCTACACCTTC.

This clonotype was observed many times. The CDR3 sequence is CASSSVAGGSGANVLTF. CDR3 nucleotide sequence: TGTGCCAGCAGTTCCGTTGCAGGGGGCTCTGGGGCCAACGTCCTGACTTTC. The V call is TRBV28, the J call TRBJ2-6; 7 bases map to TRBD1. The CDR3 loop spans 17 amino acids. CDR1 and CDR2 (germline): MDHEN, SYDVKM. V gave up 4 bases and J gave up 0 bases; unmatched junction bases: 6. The full variable domain, rest sourced from reference TRBV28 and TRBJ2-6, is DVKVTQSSRYLVKRTGEKVFLECVQDMDHENMFWYRQDPGLGLRLIYFSYDVKMKEKGDIPEGYSVSREKKERFSLILESASTNQTSMYLCASSSVAGGSGANVLTFGAGSRLTVL.

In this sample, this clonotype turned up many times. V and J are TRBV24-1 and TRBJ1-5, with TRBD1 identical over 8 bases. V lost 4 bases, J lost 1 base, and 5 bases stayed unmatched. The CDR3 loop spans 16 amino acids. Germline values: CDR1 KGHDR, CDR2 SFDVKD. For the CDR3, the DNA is TGTGCCACCAGTGACGGACAGGGTCCGAGCAATCAGCCCCAGCATTTT. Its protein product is CATSDGQGPSNQPQHF.